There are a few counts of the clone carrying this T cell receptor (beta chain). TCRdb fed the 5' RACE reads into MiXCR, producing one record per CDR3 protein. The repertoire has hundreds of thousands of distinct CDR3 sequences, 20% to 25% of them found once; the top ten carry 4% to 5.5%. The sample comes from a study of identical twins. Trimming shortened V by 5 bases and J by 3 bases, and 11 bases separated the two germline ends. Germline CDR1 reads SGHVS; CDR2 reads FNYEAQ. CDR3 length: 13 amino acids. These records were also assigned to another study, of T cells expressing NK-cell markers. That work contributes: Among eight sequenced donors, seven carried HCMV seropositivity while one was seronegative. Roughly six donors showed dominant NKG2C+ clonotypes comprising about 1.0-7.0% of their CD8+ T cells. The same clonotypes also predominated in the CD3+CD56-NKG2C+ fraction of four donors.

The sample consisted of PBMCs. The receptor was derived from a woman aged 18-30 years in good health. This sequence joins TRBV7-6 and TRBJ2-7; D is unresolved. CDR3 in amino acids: CASSPTHIYEQYF. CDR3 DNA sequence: TGTGCCAGCAGCCCGACCCACATCTACGAGCAGTACTTC.